Following are 17 T cell receptor beta chains from one sample sequenced in a study of blood T cells in healthy people across ages. With a J-beta primer mix and a sample-barcoded 5' primer, a second PCR ran about 7 to 11 cycles. In TCRdb, the 5' RACE reads were re-called with MiXCR into one record per CDR3 protein. The repertoire consists of under 1,000,000 distinct CDR3 sequences, with 35% to 40% occurring once and the leading ten covering over 10%. Input material: blood. The receptor source for this set is a man aged 18 to 30 in good health.

The chain links TRBV21-1 to TRBJ2-1; TRBD1 reflects the table's D call only, with no check against the DNA. TRBV21-1 is annotated as a pseudogene. The CDR3 has 18 amino acids. CDR3 amino acids: CASSKNTGKGARKHEQFF. The CDR3 DNA is TGTGCCAGCAGTAAGAATACAGGGAAGGGGGCTAGAAAGCATGAGCAGTTCTTC.

A few counts support this clonotype. The gene calls are TRBV4-3 and TRBJ1-5, with 7 bases that match TRBD1. The V gene end was trimmed by 0 bases and the J gene end by 6 bases; junction bases not matched to a gene: 11. The CDR3 spans 17 residues. Germline CDR1 and CDR2: LGHNA and YSLEER. For the CDR3, the DNA is TGCGCCAGCAGCCAAGATTTGTTCGGGGCAGGGGGTCAGCCCCAGCATTTT. It specifies CASSQDLFGAGGQPQHF.

This clonotype has only a few counts. The chain combines TRBV27 with TRBJ1-2, with a tentative D call TRBD1 (5 bases). This CDR3 has 14 amino acids. V gave up 5 bases and J gave up 2 bases, with 12 bases separating them. Germline-derived CDR1 and CDR2 are MNHEY and SMNVEV (reference sequence). The CDR3: CASSPSTENYGYTF. In DNA form, the CDR3 reads TGTGCCAGCAGTCCATCGACAGAGAACTATGGCTACACCTTC.

The V and J genes are TRBV12-3 or TRBV12-4 and TRBJ2-3; 8 bases fit TRBD2. This CDR3 has 15 amino acids. With V trimmed by 7 bases and J by 2 bases, 8 bases remained unmatched. In nucleotides, the CDR3 is TGTGCCAGCACCAGAGCGGGGGAACTCACAGATACGCAGTATTTT. It encodes CASTRAGELTDTQYF.

Concerning this clonotype: Mismatch with germline at one junction end may stem from a read error. This chain connects TRBV7-2 to TRBJ1-2; possibly TRBD1 for D (5 bases). This CDR3 is built from 14 residues. From germline, CDR1 is SGHTA and CDR2 FQGNSA. The CDR3 protein is CASSLDSEGYSYTF. The CDR3, as DNA: TGTGCCAGCAGCCTAGACAGCGAGGGCTATAGCTACACCTTC.

In this sample, this clonotype turned up many times. Possible read error: a much larger clone is one base away. This chain connects TRBV7-3 to TRBJ2-7; 11 bases are a match to TRBD2. In germline, CDR1 is SGHTA, CDR2 FQGTGA. The V and J ends lost 5 bases and 7 bases, in that order; junction bases with no gene match: 13. The CDR3 totals 16 residues. CDR3 in amino acids: CASSPRVSGGADEQYF. CDR3 bases: TGTGCCAGCAGCCCGCGAGTTAGCGGGGGGGCGGATGAGCAGTACTTC.

The V gene is TRBV14, the J gene TRBJ1-5; D is undetermined. V was shortened by 2 bases and J by 3 bases, with 5 bases between the two germline ends. Germline V gene data show CDR1 as SGHDN and CDR2 as FVKESK. The CDR3 extends over 13 amino acids. The CDR3 protein is CASSQSANQPQHF. As DNA, the CDR3 is TGTGCCAGCAGCCAATCGGCCAATCAGCCCCAGCATTTT.

V usage is TRBV25-1 and J usage is TRBJ2-7, with no clear D. Germline CDR1 reads MGHDK; CDR2 reads SYGVNS. The CDR3 spans 12 residues. The V gene lost 6 bases and the J gene lost 3 bases, with 9 bases spanning the gap. The CDR3 sequence is CASREHYYEQYF. The CDR3 DNA reads TGTGCCAGCAGGGAACATTACTACGAGCAGTACTTC.

Only a few counts were recorded for this clonotype. The chain joins TRBV2 to TRBJ1-2; 8 nucleotides match TRBD1. V lost 7 bases, J lost 3 bases, and 10 bases stayed unmatched. Germline CDR1 SNHLY, CDR2 FYNNEI. This CDR3 region has 15 residues. The CDR3 region has the DNA TGTGCCAGCAAGATTCAGGGGGCTCTCCACTATGGCTACACCTTC. This sequence encodes CASKIQGALHYGYTF.

This clonotype was counted at least ten times. The chain has TRBV7-2 and TRBJ1-2; the D is unclear. Per the germline V gene, CDR1 is SGHTA and CDR2 is FQGNSA. The CDR3 has 15 amino acids. V shed 1 base and J shed 8 bases, with 17 bases lying between them. CDR3 bases: TGTGCCAGCAGCTTAGGGGAGGTGGCCATGGGAGGCTACACCTTC. It codes for CASSLGEVAMGGYTF.

V usage is TRBV25-1 and J usage is TRBJ2-1; 7 bases are a match to TRBD2. The CDR3 is made up of 16 amino acids. V lost 5 bases to trimming and J lost 2 bases; unmatched junction nucleotides: 9. The V gene's germline CDR1 is MGHDK and CDR2 SYGVNS. CDR3 in amino acids: CASSTQRGGPYNEQFF. CDR3 sequence (DNA): TGTGCCAGCAGTACACAGCGGGGTGGCCCCTACAATGAGCAGTTCTTC.

On this clonotype itself: A much larger clone lies a single base off, so this may be a read error. This rearrangement joins TRBV12-3 or TRBV12-4 to TRBJ2-7; 8 positions agree with TRBD1. The V segment lost 10 bases and the J segment 7 bases; nucleotides outside the gene matches: 9. The CDR3 totals 12 residues. The CDR3 region has the DNA TGTGCCAACCGGACAGGGTTGATGGAGCAGTACTTC. It specifies CANRTGLMEQYF.

CDR3 sequence reads: CASRVGLADYEQYF. The CDR3 bases are TGTGCCAGCAGAGTAGGACTAGCGGACTACGAGCAGTACTTC. The V call is TRBV6-1, the J call TRBJ2-7, with 10 bases lining up with TRBD2. The germline gives CDR1 MNHNS, CDR2 SASEGT. Losses at the gene ends were 6 bases for V and 3 bases for J; bases not matched to a gene: 5. The CDR3 sequence is 14 residues long.

The count of this clonotype is one. The gene calls are TRBV12-3 or TRBV12-4 and TRBJ1-4; D remains ambiguous. The V gene lost 5 bases and the J gene lost 8 bases, with 15 bases spanning the gap. The CDR3 consists of 14 residues. As DNA, the CDR3 is TGTGCCAGCAGTCCCTACGACTTGTCGGAAAAACTGTTTTTT. Its protein is CASSPYDLSEKLFF.

This clonotype was detected many times. The CDR3 DNA reads as TGTGCCAGCAGCTTATCGGGACAATTGGCCGGGGATACGCAGTATTTT. Its translation is CASSLSGQLAGDTQYF. This rearrangement joins TRBV7-2 to TRBJ2-3; tentatively, D is TRBD1 (6 bases). Germline V gene data show CDR1 as SGHTA and CDR2 as FQGNSA. CDR3 length equals 16 residues. V dropped 2 bases and J dropped 6 bases, with 18 bases sitting between them. The full variable domain, rest sourced from reference TRBV7-2 and TRBJ2-3, is GAGVSQSPSNKVTEKGKDVELRCDPISGHTALYWYRQSLGQGLEFLIYFQGNSAPDKSGLPSDRFSAERTGGSVSTLTIQRTQQEDSAVYLCASSLSGQLAGDTQYFGPGTRLTVL.

This clonotype was seen more than once but under ten times. This rearrangement joins TRBV6-4 to TRBJ1-5; D is unresolved. Trimming stripped 2 bases from V and 1 base from J, with 9 bases between. Germline V gives CDR1 MRHNA, CDR2 SNTAGT. This CDR3 has 15 residues. The CDR3 loop reads CASSDKADSNQPQHF. CDR3 DNA: TGTGCCAGCAGTGACAAGGCGGACAGCAATCAGCCCCAGCATTTT.

This clonotype was counted a few times. This chain connects TRBV2 to TRBJ2-3; 8 bases agree with TRBD2. The CDR3 loop spans 15 amino acids. From germline, CDR1 is SNHLY and CDR2 FYNNEI. With 6 bases clipped from V and 0 bases from J, the junction kept 5 bases outside the gene matches. CDR3: CASSPLAASTDTQYF. In DNA form, the CDR3 reads TGTGCCAGCAGCCCACTAGCGGCTAGCACAGATACGCAGTATTTT.